These 16 T cell receptor beta chains share one sample of origin, sequenced in a study of T cells after yellow fever vaccination. TCRdb redid the calling of the 5' RACE reads with MiXCR, one entry per CDR3 protein. The sample carries tens of thousands of distinct CDR3 sequences, about 10% recorded once. Sequencing was performed on PBMCs, either bulk or a sorted T-cell subset (CD4+, CD8+, memory, or dextramer-sorted; not recorded which), taken approximately 16 days after the first yellow fever vaccination. These receptors originate from a man aged 18 to 30 who received the YFV17D yellow fever vaccine.

This clonotype has ten or more counts. This chain links TRBV5-4 with TRBJ1-2; D is possibly TRBD1 (5 bases). Trimming stripped 4 bases from V and 5 bases from J, with 15 bases between. Per germline, CDR1 SGHNT and CDR2 YYREEE (reference sequence). The CDR3 runs to 14 residues. The CDR3 here is CASSDLSGTYGYTF. CDR3 coding DNA: TGTGCCAGCAGCGACCTTTCAGGGACTTATGGCTACACCTTC.

This clonotype was counted many times. This chain uses TRBV4-3 with TRBJ1-4; D possibly corresponds to TRBD1 (5 bases). Trimming shortened V by 5 bases and J by 7 bases, and 14 bases separated the two germline ends. This CDR3 spans 14 amino acids. Germline V gene data show CDR1 as LGHNA and CDR2 as YSLEER. The DNA of the CDR3 is TGCGCCAGCAGCATGGGGTCAGGGAGTGAAAAACTGTTTTTT. Residues: CASSMGSGSEKLFF.

This clonotype was counted ten times or more. The chain links TRBV28 to TRBJ2-3; 12 bases match TRBD1. The CDR3 consists of 14 residues. Germline CDR1 reads MDHEN; CDR2 reads SYDVKM. After removal of 9 bases from V and 2 bases from J, the junction contained 3 bases not matched to a gene. The CDR3 here is CASGTGGITDTQYF. In DNA form, the CDR3 reads TGTGCCAGTGGGACAGGGGGCATCACAGATACGCAGTATTTT.

This clonotype has at least ten counts. V gene TRBV5-1 combines with J gene TRBJ2-1, with TRBD2 matching 9 bases. This CDR3 region has 16 residues. V trimming: 0 bases; J trimming: 4 bases; junction bases outside the gene matches: 5. Germline V gene data show CDR1 as SGHRS and CDR2 as YFSETQ. CDR3 bases: TGCGCCAGCAGCTTGGGGAGAGCGGGGGGTTACAATGAGCAGTTCTTC. Protein sequence: CASSLGRAGGYNEQFF.

This clonotype was counted at least ten times. The genes are TRBV7-2 and TRBJ2-5, with 7 nucleotides matching TRBD1. CDR3 length: 14 amino acids. The V segment lost 3 bases and the J segment 5 bases; nucleotides outside the gene matches: 6. CDR1 and CDR2 from the germline V gene are SGHTA and FQGNSA. CDR3 sequence (DNA): TGTGCCAGCAGCTTCTCAAGGGGGCGCGAGACCCAGTACTTC. Amino acid sequence: CASSFSRGRETQYF.

This clonotype was found many times. J is TRBJ1-1 and V is TRBV5-1; D perhaps matches TRBD1 (5 bases). Germline-derived CDR1 and CDR2 are SGHRS and YFSETQ. The CDR3 sequence is 15 residues long. V lost 4 bases to trimming and J lost 0 bases, with 13 bases between them. CDR3 region: CASSPLTALNTEAFF. The CDR3 DNA follows: TGCGCCAGCAGCCCTTTGACAGCCTTGAACACTGAAGCTTTCTTT.

This clonotype has only a few counts. This rearrangement joins TRBV5-5 to TRBJ2-1; D call uncertain. Trimming removed 4 bases from V and 4 bases from J, with 15 bases in between. Per germline, CDR1 SGHKS and CDR2 YYEKEE (reference sequence). This CDR3 is 15 amino acids long. For the CDR3, the DNA is TGTGCCAGCAGCCGCGACGGTCAATTTTACAATGAGCAGTTCTTC. Translation gives CASSRDGQFYNEQFF.

In the case of this clonotype: It may be a read error: a sequence one base away is much more abundant. CDR3 in DNA: TGTGCCAGCAGCCCGGGACAGGGCTCGAGCTCCTATACTTCACCCCTCCACTTT. It is translated as CASSPGQGSSSYTSPLHF. V and J are TRBV11-2 and TRBJ1-6, with TRBD1 matching 9 bases. Germline lookup yields CDR1 SGHAT and CDR2 FQNNGV. This CDR3 contains 18 residues.

In the case of this clonotype: This could be a read error, since a much larger clone is one nucleotide away. This chain uses TRBV12-3 or TRBV12-4 with TRBJ1-1, with D hard to call. The CDR3 is made up of 14 amino acids. V lost 3 bases, J lost 5 bases, and 13 bases lay in between. Here the CDR3 DNA reads TGTGCCAGCAGTTTCGGCCCCCCTGCGACTGAAGCTTTCTTT. This sequence encodes CASSFGPPATEAFF.

For this clonotype: A much larger clonotype is one base distant, so this may be a read error. The chain carries TRBV29-1 and TRBJ2-6, with D possibly matching TRBD1 (7 bases). The CDR3 extends over 15 amino acids. The V gene's germline CDR1 is SQVTM and CDR2 ANQGSEA. V was clipped by 4 bases and J by 6 bases, with 16 bases between them. The DNA of the CDR3 is TGCAGCGTTGTTTTAGGGGGCGGGGTGGCCAACGTCCTGACTTTC. It specifies CSVVLGGGVANVLTF.

In this sample, this clonotype turned up a few times. The genes are TRBV7-2 and TRBJ2-1; D is undetermined. Looked up from germline, CDR1 is SGHTA and CDR2 is FQGNSA. The CDR3 runs to 12 residues. With 5 bases removed from V and 6 bases from J, the gap between germline ends came to 8 bases. The CDR3 here is CASSPYINEQFF. The CDR3, as DNA: TGTGCCAGCAGCCCCTACATCAATGAGCAGTTCTTC.

Ten or more counts support this clonotype. The V gene is TRBV4-1, the J gene TRBJ1-5; D gene uncertain. The germline gives CDR1 MGHRA, CDR2 YSYEKL. V gave up 4 bases and J gave up 1 base, with 11 bases separating them. The CDR3 is made up of 15 amino acids. This chain's CDR3 is CASSPRAVSNQPQHF. The CDR3 DNA is TGCGCCAGCAGCCCCCGGGCGGTAAGCAATCAGCCCCAGCATTTT.

This clonotype was observed a handful of times. This sequence may be a read error, since a much larger clone differs from it by one base. The chain has TRBV5-1 and TRBJ1-2; weak D call: TRBD1 (6 bases). The CDR3 is 16 amino acids. V lost 0 bases, J lost 4 bases, and 16 bases lay in between. The germline V gene has CDR1 SGHRS and CDR2 YFSETQ. Written as DNA, the CDR3 is TGCGCCAGCAGCTTGGTGGGTCCAGGGGTTGGCTATGGCTACACCTTC. Residues: CASSLVGPGVGYGYTF.

The chain couples TRBV5-5 to TRBJ2-2; D is possibly TRBD1 or TRBD2 (5 bases each). The CDR3 covers 16 residues. CDR1 and CDR2 (germline): SGHKS, YYEKEE (reference sequence). The ends were cut back, 4 bases at V and 2 bases at J, with 15 bases in the middle. The chain's CDR3 is CASSPGPLSNTGELFF. The CDR3 DNA sequence: TGTGCCAGCAGCCCGGGGCCCCTCAGCAACACCGGGGAGCTGTTTTTT.

This clonotype was seen repeatedly, ten times or more. A junction end diverges from the germline sequence, so it may reflect a read error. This chain links TRBV6-6 with TRBJ2-7, with 13 bases fitting TRBD2. The CDR3 contains 12 residues. The germline V gene encodes CDR1 MNHNY and CDR2 SVGAGI (reference sequence). CDR3 nucleotides: TGTGCCAGCAGCCTAACTAGCGGGGGGGACAACTTC. Protein product: CASSLTSGGDNF.

This clonotype was picked up many times. The chain carries TRBV4-1 and TRBJ2-1; TRBD2 matches 12 bases. The CDR3 spans 18 residues. Germline trimming cut 0 bases from V and 2 bases from J; bases unmatched to any gene: 5. Germline V gene lookup returns CDR1 MGHRA and CDR2 YSYEKL. The CDR3 protein is CASSQDLAGGFTYNEQFF. The CDR3 DNA reads as TGCGCCAGCAGCCAAGATCTAGCGGGGGGGTTTACCTACAATGAGCAGTTCTTC.